This TCR beta chain was sequenced during a study of vaccination effects on CD4 cells after COVID-19. About this clone: Its matching antigen is unknown.

With the ViraFEST assay, the study expanded antigen-specific CD4+ T cells using viral peptide pools, then sequenced them. At the end of around 11 days of culture, CD4+ T cells were isolated. Of the BNT162b2 and mRNA-1273 vaccines, participants received two doses of one or the other. Clones were read by immunoSEQ multiplex PCR, and TCRdb kept only the in-frame ones, dropping some. The sample lists fewer than 40,000 clones, around 80% occurring once. Sequences were derived from CD4+ T cells from PBMCs cultured with HCoV-NL63 spike peptides, sampled after COVID-19 vaccination. The source is a human donor who received a COVID-19 vaccine. Some clones in this sample may be carry-over from other donors' samples.

The CDR3 DNA reads as TGTGCCAGCTCACGTGGGACAGGGAGAGCCGGGGAGCTGTTTTTT. Residues: CASSRGTGRAGELFF. The rearrangement joins TRBV18 to TRBJ2-2; 9 bases align to TRBD1. Trimming took 4 bases from V and 6 from J; bases not matched to a gene: 6. Germline V CDR1 and CDR2: KGHSH, LQKENI. CDR3 length: 15 residues.